This TCR beta chain was sequenced during a study of blood T cell repertoires in COVID-19 (dated by TCRdb to the early 2020s). About the study as a whole: Samples from collaborators originated in the United States, Italy and Spain and spanned both the acute and convalescent phases of COVID-19. Deeply sampled blood TCRbeta repertoires from subjects exposed to, actively infected with, or recovered from COVID-19 were included in the dataset. A freely available public database, intended as a resource for researchers studying the immune response to SARS-CoV-2, is where the repertoires were released. The material from the prospective study consisted of cDNA or gDNA derived from T cells, B-cell-depleted T cells, or PBMCs. Samples were obtained from the ongoing ImmuneRACE study (first 160 participants) and from over 1,000 subjects provided by 6 global collaborators. A de-identified subject ID, COVID-19 status, age in years and sex were almost always included in the sample metadata. HLA class I and class II types, where available, came from metadata supplied by the sample provider rather than from assay-based typing. General study outcomes and caveats: Clinical and demographic metadata were provided uncurated, with the amount varying by source and participant.

Whole blood was collected in K2EDTA tubes by collaborating institutions according to the institutions' own protocols. For TCRbeta analysis, collaborator samples were shipped as frozen whole blood, as isolated PBMCs, or as DNA extracted from either sample type. TCRbeta CDR3 regions were amplified from genomic DNA by means of the immunoSEQ Assay, a bias-controlled multiplex PCR. Under the source paper's analysis protocol: The number of nucleated cells in each sample was estimated from the amplification of reference gene primers within the assay. To quantify the absolute abundance of each unique TCRbeta CDR3 rearrangement, sequence reads were collapsed and filtered. For each sample, productive Simpson clonality was calculated by taking the square root of Simpson's diversity index across productive rearrangements. TCRdb obtained this table from immuneACCESS and retained in-frame rearrangements with V and J assigned. These tables miss some clones; where compared with another copy, unresolved V genes account for less than half of the shortfall, and the remainder is unexplained. That table is the source of V, J and clone size, and D and trimming were worked out from the DNA. The sample has over 85,000 clones on record, 70% to 90% of them singletons. The ten largest clones take up 12% of the sample.

Concerning this clone itself: The target of this receptor is not known. Per-base quality was not reported, and no clone a single base away is much larger than it.

Including the terminal cysteine and phenylalanine, the CDR3 comprises 14 residues. CDR3 DNA only is kept here, 42 bases in frame from base 1. From V the trimming removes 7 bases and from J it removes 5 bases, while the gene matches leave 7 bases of the junction unaccounted for. In the germline V gene, CDR1 corresponds to MGHDK and CDR2 to SYGVNS. Sequencing was performed on peripheral blood. Rearrangement joined TRBV25-1 to TRBJ1-1, with 10 bases in between that match TRBD1. This clonotype was sampled from a human donor in a cohort sampled during active COVID-19. The CDR3 protein is CASKQTGGQTEAFF. In nucleotide form, the sequence is TGTGCCAGCAAACAGACAGGGGGCCAAACTGAAGCTTTCTTT.